This entry lists 32 T cell receptor beta chains sequenced from one sample in a study of chemoradiotherapy in HPV16-positive cancers (dated by TCRdb to between 2021 and 2023). The method was the immunoSEQ multiplex PCR assay. Imported from immuneACCESS, the table was reduced by TCRdb to in-frame sequences with V and J called. These copies leave out some clones; in studies compared against another copy, an unresolved V gene accounts for under half, and the cause of the remainder is not known. The sample has just over 25,000 clones on record, roughly nine tenths of them singletons. Around a fifth of the sample is in the top ten clones. Sequencing used blood, obtained from a patient who underwent chemoradiotherapy. The receptors were sampled from a human donor with HPV-associated anogenital cancer.

The rearrangement joins TRBV14 to TRBJ2-7; D possibly corresponds to TRBD1 (6 bases). V lost 4 bases and J lost 2, with 15 bases in between. Per the germline V gene, CDR1 is SGHDN and CDR2 is FVKESK. The CDR3 has 15 residues. The CDR3 protein is CASSRLQGNPYEQYF. CDR3 bases: TGTGCCAGCAGCCGCCTTCAGGGGAATCCCTACGAGCAGTACTTC.

The V and J genes are TRBV6-1 and TRBJ2-3; D is ambiguous. This CDR3 has 12 residues. Germline values: CDR1 MNHNS, CDR2 SASEGT. The V end lost 1 base, the J end lost 7 bases, and 6 bases lay between the germline ends. The CDR3 sequence is CASSEVGNTQYF. CDR3 sequence (DNA): TGTGCCAGCAGTGAAGTGGGGAATACGCAGTATTTT.

The CDR3 nucleotides read TGTGCCAGCAGGCAGGCGGGGACAGATACGCAGTATTTT. Amino acids: CASRQAGTDTQYF. The V gene is TRBV5-4, the J gene TRBJ2-3; weak D call: TRBD2 (6 bases). V was shortened by 5 bases and J by 3 bases, with 10 bases between the two germline ends. CDR1 and CDR2 (germline): SGHNT, YYREEE (reference sequence). The CDR3 extends over 13 amino acids.

The CDR3 sequence: CASSSRNGPGELFF. CDR3 nucleotides: TGTGCCAGCAGCTCCCGAAACGGGCCCGGGGAGCTGTTTTTT. The chain joins TRBV11-3 to TRBJ2-2; D remains ambiguous. This CDR3 contains 14 residues. V was pared by 4 bases and J by 6 bases, with 12 bases between. Germline V CDR1 and CDR2: SGHNT, YENEEA.

Only one count was recorded for this clone. The rearrangement joins TRBV30 to TRBJ2-7; D is uncertain. Germline CDR1 reads GTSNPN; CDR2 reads SVGIG (reference sequence). V lost 3 bases, J lost 4 bases, and 10 bases lay in between. This CDR3 is built from 12 residues. The CDR3, as DNA: TGTGCCTGGAGACCTAACCGGTACGAGCAGTACTTC. This translates into CAWRPNRYEQYF.

The V call is TRBV10-3, the J call TRBJ2-3; TRBD2 matches at 14 bases. This CDR3 region has 15 residues. Trimming cost V 4 bases and J 5 bases; bases outside gene matches: 2. CDR1 and CDR2 (germline): ENHRY, SYGVKD. In DNA form, the CDR3 reads TGTGCCATCAGTGGGGGGACTAGCGGGGGAGATACGCAGTATTTT. Translated: CAISGGTSGGDTQYF.

The chain employs TRBV4-2 and TRBJ2-1, with 8 bases lining up with TRBD2. The V gene end was trimmed by 1 base and the J gene end by 9 bases; junction bases not matched to a gene: 5. The CDR3 contains 14 residues. Germline CDR1 LGHNA, CDR2 YNFKEQ. This CDR3 is CASSQVGLVFEQFF. The CDR3 region has the DNA TGTGCCAGCAGCCAAGTGGGACTAGTTTTTGAGCAGTTCTTC.

V and J are TRBV7-6 and TRBJ2-7; TRBD1 or TRBD2 may be the D gene (6 bases each). V gave up 5 bases and J gave up 2 bases, with 19 bases separating them. This CDR3 is built from 16 residues. Germline lookup yields CDR1 SGHVS and CDR2 FNYEAQ. The CDR3 protein is CASSPGADGPPYEQYF. The CDR3 DNA reads TGTGCCAGCAGCCCGGGGGCCGATGGTCCTCCCTACGAGCAGTACTTC.

The genes are TRBV6-6 and TRBJ1-1; tentatively, D is TRBD1 (5 bases). CDR3 length: 14 amino acids. The V end lost 0 bases, the J end lost 6 bases, and 11 bases lay between the germline ends. Germline V gene lookup returns CDR1 MNHNY and CDR2 SVGAGI (reference sequence). The CDR3 DNA reads as TGTGCCAGCAGTTACTCAGGGGCTTTAGCTGAAGCTTTCTTT. Translation: CASSYSGALAEAFF.

CDR3 residues: CASNPQGTGELFF. The DNA for the CDR3 is TGCGCCAGCAACCCACAGGGAACCGGGGAGCTGTTTTTT. J is TRBJ2-2 and V is TRBV5-1, with D possibly TRBD1 on 6 matching bases. V was cut by 6 bases and J by 5 bases, with 11 bases left in between. This CDR3 region has 13 residues. Germline assignment: CDR1 SGHRS and CDR2 YFSETQ.

V and J are TRBV5-4 and TRBJ2-1; 10 bases map to TRBD1. The CDR3 is made up of 15 amino acids. CDR1 and CDR2 (germline): SGHNT, YYREEE (reference sequence). The V segment lost 2 bases and the J segment 4 bases; nucleotides outside the gene matches: 3. This CDR3 is CASSFGTGVYNEQFF. CDR3 bases: TGTGCCAGCAGCTTCGGGACAGGGGTATACAATGAGCAGTTCTTC.

This chain uses TRBV30 with TRBJ1-1; D not resolved. The CDR3 covers 15 residues. CDR1 is GTSNPN and CDR2 is SVGIG in the germline V gene (reference sequence). V was trimmed by 1 base and J by 0 bases, leaving 12 bases between them. The CDR3 is CAWSEGNYVNTEAFF. In DNA form, the CDR3 reads TGTGCCTGGAGTGAAGGGAATTACGTGAACACTGAAGCTTTCTTT.

This chain connects TRBV18 to TRBJ2-7; no firm D call. CDR1 KGHSH and CDR2 LQKENI come from the germline V gene. CDR3 size: 15 residues. Trimming took off 6 bases at V and 7 bases at J, with 22 bases between the two ends. CDR3 bases: TGTGCCAGCTCCCCGAGATCGGCCCCATCGGAAGAGCAGTACTTC. Encoded protein: CASSPRSAPSEEQYF.

The chain links TRBV30 to TRBJ2-7; TRBD1 aligns across 10 bases. CDR1 and CDR2 from the germline V gene are GTSNPN and SVGIG (reference sequence). The CDR3 has 14 residues. V dropped 3 bases and J dropped 3; count of bases not matched to a gene: 5. The CDR3 coding sequence is TGTGCCTGGAGCCCCGGGACAGGGGACTACGAGCAGTACTTC. Its protein product is CAWSPGTGDYEQYF.

The V gene is TRBV6-5, the J gene TRBJ1-6, with no clear D. The length of the CDR3 is 15 residues. Germline assignment: CDR1 MNHEY and CDR2 SVGAGI. V lost 0 bases to trimming and J lost 6 bases, with 9 bases between them. The CDR3 here is CASSYSGMGNSPLHF. CDR3 nucleotides: TGTGCCAGCAGTTACTCGGGGATGGGTAATTCACCCCTCCACTTT.

The chain joins TRBV5-1 to TRBJ1-2; 7 nucleotides align to TRBD1. The CDR3 consists of 16 residues. Germline CDR1 is SGHRS and CDR2 is YFSETQ. After removal of 0 bases from V and 8 bases from J, the junction contained 13 bases not matched to a gene. CDR3 protein: CASSLAGRGGLNGYTF. As DNA, the CDR3 is TGCGCCAGCAGCTTGGCCGGCAGGGGGGGGCTGAACGGCTACACCTTC.

On this clone itself: An end of the junction differs from the germline gene, which may be a read error. This chain connects TRBV6-5 to TRBJ2-7, with D unresolved. The germline CDR1 and CDR2 sequences are MNHEY and SVGAGI. The CDR3 extends over 15 amino acids. In DNA, the CDR3 is TGTGCCAGCAGTTACGGTTCATCGCGAGCTCCGGACCTACACTTC. This translates into CASSYGSSRAPDLHF.

The chain carries TRBV13 and TRBJ1-1, with a weak D call TRBD1 (6 bases). Germline loops: CDR1 PRHDT, CDR2 FYEKMQ (reference sequence). This CDR3 has 16 residues. Trimming shortened V by 0 bases and J by 0 bases, and 11 bases separated the two germline ends. The CDR3 sequence: CASSLGFRGMNTEAFF. CDR3 in DNA: TGTGCCAGCAGCTTAGGTTTCAGGGGCATGAACACTGAAGCTTTCTTT.

The chain uses TRBV5-4 and TRBJ1-1; the D is unclear. The germline V and J ends were trimmed by 4 bases and 8 bases, with 15 bases remaining between them. Looked up from germline, CDR1 is SGHNT and CDR2 is YYREEE (reference sequence). The CDR3 runs 13 residues. The CDR3 sequence: CASSGGRQREAFF. CDR3 DNA: TGTGCCAGCAGCGGAGGACGCCAGCGGGAAGCTTTCTTT.

This chain joins TRBV5-1 and TRBJ2-1; D might be TRBD1 or TRBD2, each matching 5 bases. There are 13 residues in the CDR3. Trimming stripped 3 bases from V and 9 bases from J, with 13 bases between. CDR1 is SGHRS, CDR2 YFSETQ, per germline. CDR3 residues: CASSSSYGGEQFF. CDR3 coding DNA: TGCGCCAGCAGCTCCTCCTATGGGGGTGAGCAGTTCTTC.

V and J are TRBV2 and TRBJ1-6, with unresolved D. The CDR3 runs 16 residues. The germline gives CDR1 SNHLY, CDR2 FYNNEI. The V end lost 7 bases, the J end lost 0 bases, and 13 bases lay between the germline ends. In nucleotides, the CDR3 is TGTGCCAGCAAAGTCCGGGCGAGCTCCTATAATTCACCCCTCCACTTT. It is translated as CASKVRASSYNSPLHF.

The chain is built from TRBV7-3 and TRBJ2-1; D assignment may be TRBD1 or TRBD2 (6 bases each). The germline CDR1 and CDR2 sequences are SGHTA and FQGTGA. Deletions cut 4 bases from V and 8 bases from J, with 15 bases between. The CDR3 sequence is 14 residues long. In nucleotides, the CDR3 is TGTGCCAGCAGCTGGGGGGCGCTGGGGCATGAGCAGTTCTTC. The encoded protein is CASSWGALGHEQFF.

CDR3 nucleotides: TGTGCCAGCAGCGTAGGACTAGCGGGAGACAATGAGCAGTTCTTC. Protein product: CASSVGLAGDNEQFF. The chain joins TRBV9 to TRBJ2-1, with 12 bases that match TRBD2. J gave up 5 bases and V 0 bases, and 0 bases lay outside the gene matches. Looked up from germline, CDR1 is SGDLS and CDR2 is YYNGEE. The CDR3 runs to 15 residues.

The J gene is TRBJ2-1, the V gene TRBV6-5; D is possibly TRBD1 (6 bases). Germline CDR1 MNHEY, CDR2 SVGAGI. Trimming removed 8 bases at V and 7 bases at J, with 15 bases between. CDR3 length: 13 amino acids. The CDR3: CASEGDRRNEQFF. As DNA, the CDR3 is TGTGCCAGCGAGGGGGATAGGAGGAATGAGCAGTTCTTC.

The chain combines TRBV15 with TRBJ1-1; the match to TRBD1 covers 8 bases. The CDR3 has 15 amino acids. Per the germline V gene, CDR1 is LNHNV and CDR2 is YYDKDF (reference sequence). V trimming: 0 bases; J trimming: 10 bases; junction bases outside the gene matches: 10. In DNA form, the CDR3 reads TGTGCCACCAGCAGAGACAGGGGGCGCAATTTAAGAGCTTTCTTT. This translates into CATSRDRGRNLRAFF.

V usage is TRBV7-9 and J usage is TRBJ1-3; weak D call: TRBD1 (6 bases). The V and J ends lost 1 base and 7 bases respectively, with 8 bases between them. There are 13 residues in the CDR3. Germline V lookup: CDR1 SEHNR, CDR2 FQNEAQ (reference sequence). The CDR3 DNA sequence: TGTGCCAGCAGCTTAGTTGGGGGCAACACCATATATTTT. Translating it yields CASSLVGGNTIYF.

V gene TRBV16 combines with J gene TRBJ2-7; 7 positions match TRBD1. J was trimmed by 6 bases and V by 2 bases; bases with no gene match: 13. Germline assignment: CDR1 KGHSY and CDR2 FQNENV. This CDR3 is 16 amino acids long. The CDR3 DNA follows: TGTGCCAGCAGCCAAATGGGACAGCTGACCTCTTCCGAGCAGTACTTC. Amino acid sequence: CASSQMGQLTSSEQYF.

This chain joins TRBV30 and TRBJ2-7; 7 bases line up with TRBD2. The V gene's germline CDR1 is GTSNPN and CDR2 SVGIG (reference sequence). With 5 bases clipped from V and 4 bases from J, the junction kept 5 bases outside the gene matches. This CDR3 has 12 amino acids. The CDR3 nucleotides read TGTGCCTGGGGGAGGGTTTCTTACGAGCAGTACTTC. Its translation is CAWGRVSYEQYF.

The J gene is TRBJ2-4, the V gene TRBV6-5; perhaps D is TRBD1 or TRBD2 (5 bases each). The CDR3 has 15 residues. V shed 5 bases and J shed 2 bases, with 13 bases lying between them. Germline CDR1 is MNHEY and CDR2 is SVGAGI. CDR3 nucleotides: TGTGCCAGCAGTCTCTTCCCGGGACCCAAAAACATTCAGTACTTC. It is translated as CASSLFPGPKNIQYF.

The chain joins TRBV10-3 to TRBJ2-1, with 11 bases identical to TRBD2. This CDR3 has 16 residues. J gave up 8 bases and V 4 bases, and 10 bases lay outside the gene matches. In germline, CDR1 is ENHRY, CDR2 SYGVKD. This CDR3 is CAISVGLAGGDDEQFF. As DNA, the CDR3 is TGTGCCATCAGTGTCGGACTAGCGGGCGGCGACGATGAGCAGTTCTTC.

The chain employs TRBV18 and TRBJ2-1; TRBD2 agrees at 8 bases. CDR1 and CDR2 from the germline V gene are KGHSH and LQKENI. The junction had 6 bases not matched to a gene; V was cut back by 0 bases and J by 8 bases. The CDR3 consists of 15 residues. CDR3 DNA: TGTGCCAGCTCACCACCGAGCGGGGGAGGGGATGAGCAGTTCTTC. This translates into CASSPPSGGGDEQFF.

The rearrangement links TRBV6-5 to TRBJ2-7; D is possibly TRBD2 (5 bases). CDR1 is MNHEY and CDR2 is SVGAGI in the germline V gene. V lost 7 bases, J lost 7 bases, and 11 bases lay in between. The CDR3 length is 11 residues. CDR3 DNA: TGTGCCAGCACCTCCCGGGAAGAGCAGTACTTC. Amino acids: CASTSREEQYF.